Sequencing of this T cell receptor (beta chain) was carried out in a study of cytomegalovirus exposure and HLA in healthy donors (dated by TCRdb to the late 2010s). A note on the overall study: In an earlier analysis of under 600 of the donors, less than 350 Gb of sequence data and 117 million unique TCR beta sequences from about 179 million T cells were reported. In a later genetic analysis, genome-wide SNP genotypes for about three fifths of the roughly 670 donors were used, and that subset was treated as a discovery cohort. To predict cytomegalovirus infection status, the study combined high-throughput TCR immunosequencing, statistical association of individual TCRs with disease status, and machine learning. All discovery cohort repertoires had been generated on a single sequencing platform. Roughly five DR-DQ haplotypes were handled as single units for association and clustering because linkage in the cohort was strong. Typing coverage differed by locus: A, B, C, DRB1 and DQB1 were typed in roughly 620-630 donors, DQA1 in about 510, DPA1 in 600 to 610, and DPB1 in roughly 470. Besides the first cohort of approximately 670 subjects, a separate validation cohort made up of over 95 different subjects was used. The later analysis used no new phenotypic data to find candidate immune exposures, relying instead on TCR beta sequences and their occurrence across donors. In a later analysis, previously published TCR beta repertoires from roughly 710 donors were re-analyzed and high-resolution HLA genotyping was added so that TCR occurrence patterns could be studied. Donor age, sex, ethnicity and CMV serostatus were compiled together with the repertoire data. The study used immunosequencing to profile the T cell repertoires of several hundred subjects and linked those repertoires to cytomegalovirus serostatus. Among roughly 400 genotyped donors of the cohort, an average of roughly 240,000 unique TCR beta nucleotide sequences were sequenced per donor, approximately 20% of them non-productive. An early release covering roughly 600 HLA-typed donors comprised roughly 300 gigabases of sequencing data and roughly 86 million unique TCR sequences. Both class I and class II loci were covered by HLA typing, at four-digit resolution. An earlier analysis of nearly 600 of the donors applied high-throughput TCR beta sequencing to assess whether each TCR beta V gene segment acted as functional or pseudogenic. The study aimed to test whether signatures of past pathogen exposure could be identified by cataloging public T cell receptors. Among the 398 genotyped donors, roughly 80% belonged to the genetic ancestry cluster associated with self-reported Caucasian donors.

A distance of 10 bases separates the germline ends of V and J, which lose 1 base and 1 base respectively. As encoded in the germline V gene, CDR1 is LGHNA while CDR2 is YSLEER. Including cysteine and phenylalanine, the CDR3 has 15 amino acids. The sequence is cut down to CDR3 DNA, 45 bases in frame from base 1. In total, roughly 710 healthy bone marrow donors made up the cohort. Cohort members were all nominally healthy when sampled, although unrecorded immune exposures were likely present. The donor tested CMV seronegative and was one of the 352 seronegative cohort members. Every donor gave a peripheral blood sample, and the peripheral blood mononuclear cells from that sample were used for TCR beta sequencing. The Qiagen DNeasy Blood Extraction Kit was used to extract genomic DNA from the blood cell samples. Turning to this clone: Its antigen target is currently unknown. Base qualities are not recorded, but no much larger clone differs from it by a single base.

The paper as a whole reports these results and caveats: Linkage disequilibrium might explain the correlated functional status among segregating V segments, but an unknown experimental factor could not be ruled out. Specific HLA alleles were associated with around 18,000 TCR beta sequences at a false discovery rate of 0.05 in a later analysis. In the study, 150 to 200 TCR beta chains were listed as associated with cytomegalovirus. According to the authors, the approach could potentially be generalized to other disease states and immunological phenotypes. Some IMGT-functional V segments, including TRBV6-2 and TRBV6-3, could not be told apart with the 87-base-pair reads, so those segments were excluded. Roughly uniform sequencing depth across donors was assumed in presence/absence analyses, although this assumption may not hold. In both the original and validation cohorts, the classifier was reported to diagnose cytomegalovirus status with high specificity and sensitivity. HLA typing was unavailable for some donors at each locus, so association tests used only the typed subset. In a later genetic analysis, fewer N-insertions in productive TCRs were reported among donors in an Asian-associated ancestry cluster than the roughly 700-donor mean. While some public TCRs were present in many individuals, most TCR sequences turned up only very rarely across donors. In an earlier analysis of 500 to 650 of the donors, most TCR beta V segments appeared in productive rearrangements about 87% or about 30% of the time, broadly matching IMGT annotations. According to a later analysis, TCR association rates differed among HLA loci, with DRB1 alleles showing the most associated TCRs and HLA-C alleles showing the fewest. In vitro tests confirmed that a few of the cytomegalovirus-associated TCR beta chains recognize cytomegalovirus antigens. The only immune exposure information available for the cohort was CMV serostatus. In a later analysis, HLA-associated TCR beta chains showed more clonal expansion and lower generation probabilities than non-associated chains that were equally common. This cohort had only TCR beta chains sequenced, and the lack of alpha or paired-chain data limited which features could be detected. A further reported finding was that TCR beta sequences accurately predicted the HLA-A and HLA-B alleles for most subjects in the first cohort. A group of highly shared sequence variants was considered likely to be a technical artifact of the sequencing pipeline. Strong co-occurrence of HLA alleles, especially DR and DQ, made assigning TCR associations to individual alleles difficult. The earlier analysis of around 600 of the donors excluded roughly 16 rarely observed V segments, including chromosome 9 orphons, because counts were too low. A later analysis found that most CMV-associated TCR beta chains appeared HLA-restricted, with HLA associations seemingly driven largely by CMV exposure. According to a later analysis, parvovirus B19, influenza, CMV and Epstein-Barr virus appeared linked to several top co-occurrence clusters. V-gene and J-gene trimming of TCR beta chains was associated with a missense DCLRE1C variant in a later genetic analysis, and the association was replicated in an independent cohort.

The library was built by means of the immunoSEQ multiplex PCR assay. For the multiplex PCR, a mixture combining 60 forward primers for TCR Vbeta segments and 13 reverse primers for TCR Jbeta segments was used. The CDR3 region of rearranged TCR beta genes was amplified from genomic DNA with a multiplex PCR assay. On the Illumina HiSeq System, the amplified TCR beta libraries were sequenced as 87-base-pair reads. The authors' pipeline ran thus. Across the 600 to 700 repertoires, a later analysis counted 78 million or so unique TCR beta chains, approximately 10 million of which were shared by at least two donors. A nearest-neighbor algorithm error-corrected the raw reads and collapsed the reads into unique sequences, merging closely related sequences to remove PCR and sequencing errors. To assign V, D and J gene segments, CDR3 sequences were aligned to IMGT reference sequences. For a sequence to be retained, a match of at least six nucleotides to both a V gene segment and a J gene segment was required. A rearrangement was called productive if the CDR3 had no stop codons and remained in frame with V and J, and every other rearrangement was called non-productive. CDR3 was defined according to IMGT convention as the region running from the second conserved V-encoded cysteine to the conserved J-encoded phenylalanine. The earlier analysis of 450 to 750 of the donors excluded any sequence lacking an unambiguous match to a single V gene segment. An earlier analysis of a few hundred of the donors called V segments functional above 56.7% productive rearrangements and segregating when the between-donor standard deviation exceeded 5%. A statistical classification framework was developed to diagnose cytomegalovirus status using the catalog of TCR beta chain sequences. A later analysis assigned V and J genes by comparing TCR nucleotide sequences with IMGT/GENE-DB human TR gene sequences. A later analysis assigned CDR3 sequences and most-parsimonious VDJ recombination scenarios with the TCRdist pipeline. In a later analysis, each TCR beta chain was defined by its CDR3 amino acid sequence together with its V-gene family, and reads lacking a unique V-gene family were excluded. As a way to deal with suspected cross-contamination and a sequencing artifact, a later analysis dropped 450 to 600 nucleotide sequences that were highly shared and had low generation probability. A later analysis calculated a clonal expansion index for each public chain from normalized within-repertoire ranks of inferred template counts. Generation probabilities in a later analysis came from a VDJ recombination model fitted to out-of-frame rearrangements, and those results were checked against IGoR. In a later analysis, hypergeometric tests were used to score TCR-TCR, TCR-HLA and TCR-CMV co-occurrence, with a repertoire-size bias correction applied to TCR pairs. A later analysis estimated false discovery rates by permuting HLA or CMV assignments 20 times. In a later analysis, co-occurring TCRs were grouped with DBSCAN, and TCRdist sequence similarity was added when clustering was performed within HLA-allele-positive subsets. Repertoires with fewer than 30,000 or more than 120,000 public chains, plus five repertoires with anomalous nucleotide sharing, were excluded from co-occurrence clustering. Imported from immuneACCESS, the table was reduced by TCRdb to in-frame sequences with V and J called. These copies leave out some clones; in studies compared against another copy, an unresolved V gene accounts for under half, and the cause of the remainder is not known. V, J and clone size derive from that table, while D and trimming were established from the DNA sequence. The sample profile shows approximately 110,000 clones; about 83% of them were found once. In total, the top ten clones hold 5% to 6.5% of the sample.

Sequenced sample: PBMCs. This receptor was obtained from a man in his late teens or twenties in good health and CMV-seronegative. Here the chain combines TRBV4-3 and TRBJ1-2, with TRBD1 tentatively as D gene (5 bases match). The bases are TGCGCCAGCAGCCAAGTTCAGGGTGGTAACTATGGCTACACCTTC. Its translation is CASSQVQGGNYGYTF.